A single T cell receptor (beta chain) is shown here with its context. Its cognate antigen is unknown. Profiled with immunoSEQ multiplex PCR; TCRdb holds only in-frame clones, not every one. Here the sample spans around 2.3 million clones, approximately 94% being singletons. The record originates from a study of shared clonotypes between healthy human individuals. Division of CD4+ cells produced a CD45RA+ naive subset and a CD45RA-negative memory subset. V lost 10 bases and J lost 1, with 17 bases in between. Germline V gives CDR1 LNHDA, CDR2 SQIVND (reference sequence). The CDR3 extends over 15 amino acids. Broader study findings: What naive subsets generally showed was a larger estimated richness than memory subsets showed. Some clonotypes were shared by all four sorted-subset donors, while others were not shared. The non-shared ones had lower generation probabilities than the shared ones. Rarefaction indicated that sorted-subset sequencing remained incomplete although depth was large.

This receptor was identified in a man younger than 35 in good health. What was sequenced was naive CD4+ T cells sorted from blood. Specified subset: CD45RA+ positively selected. The gene calls are TRBV19 and TRBJ1-5, with D tentatively TRBD1 (5 bases). The CDR3 reads CATKNGRDSNQPQHF. The CDR3 region has the DNA TGTGCCACTAAGAATGGCCGGGACAGCAATCAGCCCCAGCATTTT.